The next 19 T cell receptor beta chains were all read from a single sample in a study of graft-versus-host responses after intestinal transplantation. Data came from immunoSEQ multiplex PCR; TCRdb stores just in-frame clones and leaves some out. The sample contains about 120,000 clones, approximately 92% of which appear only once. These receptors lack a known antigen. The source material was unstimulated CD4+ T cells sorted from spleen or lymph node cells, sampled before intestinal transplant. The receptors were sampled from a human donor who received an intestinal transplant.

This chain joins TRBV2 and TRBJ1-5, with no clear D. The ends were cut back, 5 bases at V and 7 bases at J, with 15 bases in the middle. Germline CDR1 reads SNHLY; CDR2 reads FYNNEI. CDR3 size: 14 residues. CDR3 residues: CASSRPRSGQPQHF. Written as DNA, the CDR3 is TGTGCCAGCAGTCGTCCCCGGTCTGGCCAGCCCCAGCATTTT.

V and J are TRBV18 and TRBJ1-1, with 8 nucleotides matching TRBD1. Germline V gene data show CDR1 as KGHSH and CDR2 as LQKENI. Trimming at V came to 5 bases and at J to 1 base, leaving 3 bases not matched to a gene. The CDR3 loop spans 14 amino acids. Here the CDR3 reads CASSKDRENTEAFF. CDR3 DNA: TGTGCCAGCTCAAAGGACAGGGAGAACACTGAAGCTTTCTTT.

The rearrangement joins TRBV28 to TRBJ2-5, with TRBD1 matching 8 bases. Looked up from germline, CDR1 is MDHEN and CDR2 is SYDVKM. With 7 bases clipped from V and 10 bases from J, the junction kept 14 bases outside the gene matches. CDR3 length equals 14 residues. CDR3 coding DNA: TGTGCCAGCATCCAGGGGACAGGCGAAGGGAGCCAGTACTTC. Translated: CASIQGTGEGSQYF. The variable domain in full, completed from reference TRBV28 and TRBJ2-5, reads DVKVTQSSRYLVKRTGEKVFLECVQDMDHENMFWYRQDPGLGLRLIYFSYDVKMKEKGDIPEGYSVSREKKERFSLILESASTNQTSMYLCASIQGTGEGSQYFGPGTRLLVL.

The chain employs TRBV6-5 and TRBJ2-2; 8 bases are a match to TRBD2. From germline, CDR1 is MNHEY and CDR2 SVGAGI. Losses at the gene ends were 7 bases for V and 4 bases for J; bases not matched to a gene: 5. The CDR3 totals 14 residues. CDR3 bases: TGTGCCAGCACCGGGACTAGAGGCACCGGGGAGCTGTTTTTT. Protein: CASTGTRGTGELFF.

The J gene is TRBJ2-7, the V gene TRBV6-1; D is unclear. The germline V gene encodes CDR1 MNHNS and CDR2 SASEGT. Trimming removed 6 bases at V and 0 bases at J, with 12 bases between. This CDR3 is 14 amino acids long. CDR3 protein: CASRPRVPSYEQYF. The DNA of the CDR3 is TGTGCCAGCAGGCCCCGGGTCCCCTCCTACGAGCAGTACTTC.

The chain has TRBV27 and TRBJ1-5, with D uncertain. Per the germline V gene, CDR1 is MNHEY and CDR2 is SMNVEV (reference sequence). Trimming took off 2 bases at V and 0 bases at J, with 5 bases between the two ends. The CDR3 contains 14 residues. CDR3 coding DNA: TGTGCCAGCAGTTTACGGTATAGCAATCAGCCCCAGCATTTT. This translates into CASSLRYSNQPQHF.

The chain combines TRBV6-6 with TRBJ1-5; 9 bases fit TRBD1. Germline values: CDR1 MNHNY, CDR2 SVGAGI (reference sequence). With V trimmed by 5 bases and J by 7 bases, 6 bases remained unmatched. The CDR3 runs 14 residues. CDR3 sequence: CASSPGQGRQPQHF. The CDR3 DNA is TGTGCCAGCAGTCCGGGACAGGGAAGGCAGCCCCAGCATTTT.

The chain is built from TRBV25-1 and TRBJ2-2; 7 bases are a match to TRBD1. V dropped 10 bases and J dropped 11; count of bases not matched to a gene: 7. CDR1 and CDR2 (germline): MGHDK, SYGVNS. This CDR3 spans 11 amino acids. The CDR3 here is CATMTGRELFF. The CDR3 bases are TGTGCCACCATGACAGGGCGAGAGCTGTTTTTT.

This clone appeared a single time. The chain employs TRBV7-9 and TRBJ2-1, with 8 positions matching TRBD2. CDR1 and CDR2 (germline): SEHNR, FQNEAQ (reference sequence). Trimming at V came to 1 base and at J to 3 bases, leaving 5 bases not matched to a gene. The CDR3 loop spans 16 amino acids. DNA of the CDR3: TGTGCCAGCAGCTTAGTGGGAGCGGGGGACTACAATGAGCAGTTCTTC. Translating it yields CASSLVGAGDYNEQFF.

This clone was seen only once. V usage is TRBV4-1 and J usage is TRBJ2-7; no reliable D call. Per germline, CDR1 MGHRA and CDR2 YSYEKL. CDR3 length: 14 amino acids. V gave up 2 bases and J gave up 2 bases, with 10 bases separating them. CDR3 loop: CASSQWGPAYEQYF. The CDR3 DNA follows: TGCGCCAGCAGCCAATGGGGTCCAGCCTACGAGCAGTACTTC.

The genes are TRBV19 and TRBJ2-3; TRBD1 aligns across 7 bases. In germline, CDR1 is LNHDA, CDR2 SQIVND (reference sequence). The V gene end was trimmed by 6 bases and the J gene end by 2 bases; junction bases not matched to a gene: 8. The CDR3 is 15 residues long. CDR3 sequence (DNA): TGTGCCAGTAGCCCGGGACAGACTTTCACAGATACGCAGTATTTT. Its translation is CASSPGQTFTDTQYF.

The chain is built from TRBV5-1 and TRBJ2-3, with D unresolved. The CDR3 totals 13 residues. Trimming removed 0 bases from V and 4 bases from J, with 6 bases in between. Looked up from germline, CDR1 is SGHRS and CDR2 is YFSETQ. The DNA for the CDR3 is TGCGCCAGCAGCTTGGCGTGGGCAGATACGCAGTATTTT. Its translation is CASSLAWADTQYF.

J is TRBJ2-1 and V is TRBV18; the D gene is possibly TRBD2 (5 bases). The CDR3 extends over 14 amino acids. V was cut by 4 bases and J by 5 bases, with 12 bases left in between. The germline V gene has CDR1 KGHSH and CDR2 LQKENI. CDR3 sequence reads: CASSRTGVNNEQFF. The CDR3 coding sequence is TGTGCCAGCTCACGGACCGGGGTAAACAATGAGCAGTTCTTC.

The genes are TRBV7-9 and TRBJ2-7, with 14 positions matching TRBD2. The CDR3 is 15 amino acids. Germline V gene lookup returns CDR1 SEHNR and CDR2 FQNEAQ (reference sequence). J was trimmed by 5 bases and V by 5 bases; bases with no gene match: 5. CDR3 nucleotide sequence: TGTGCCAGCAGCACCGGGACTAGCGGGAGCAACGAGCAGTACTTC. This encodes CASSTGTSGSNEQYF. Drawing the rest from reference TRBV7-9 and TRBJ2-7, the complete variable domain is DTGVSQNPRHKITKRGQNVTFRCDPISEHNRLYWYRQTLGQGPEFLTYFQNEAQLEKSRLLSDRFSAERPKGSFSTLEIQRTEQGDSAMYLCASSTGTSGSNEQYFGPGTRLTVT.

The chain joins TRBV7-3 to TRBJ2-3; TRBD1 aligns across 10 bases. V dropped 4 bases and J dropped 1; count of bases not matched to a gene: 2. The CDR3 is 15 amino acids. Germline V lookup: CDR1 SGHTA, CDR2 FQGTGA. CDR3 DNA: TGTGCCAGCAGCTACGGGACAGGGGGCACAGATACGCAGTATTTT. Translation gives CASSYGTGGTDTQYF.

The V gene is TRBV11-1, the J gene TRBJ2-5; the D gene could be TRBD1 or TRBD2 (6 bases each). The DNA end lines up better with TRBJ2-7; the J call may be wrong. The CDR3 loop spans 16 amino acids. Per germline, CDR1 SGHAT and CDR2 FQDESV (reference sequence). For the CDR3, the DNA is TGTGCCAGCAGCCCAGGAGGGGGGAAAGGGGCCTACGAGCAGTACTTC. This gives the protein CASSPGGGKGAYEQYF.

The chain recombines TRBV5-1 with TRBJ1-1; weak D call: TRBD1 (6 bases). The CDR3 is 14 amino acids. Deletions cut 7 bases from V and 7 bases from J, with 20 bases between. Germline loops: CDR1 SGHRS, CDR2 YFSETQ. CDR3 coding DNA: TGCGCCAGCCGCTATCGCTCGGGGGCGGGTGAAGCTTTCTTT. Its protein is CASRYRSGAGEAFF.

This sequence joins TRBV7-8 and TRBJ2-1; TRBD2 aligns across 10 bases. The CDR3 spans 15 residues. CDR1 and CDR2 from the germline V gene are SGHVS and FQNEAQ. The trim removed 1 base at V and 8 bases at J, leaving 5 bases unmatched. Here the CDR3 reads CASSLVAGGWDEQFF. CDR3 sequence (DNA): TGTGCCAGCAGCTTAGTAGCGGGAGGATGGGATGAGCAGTTCTTC.

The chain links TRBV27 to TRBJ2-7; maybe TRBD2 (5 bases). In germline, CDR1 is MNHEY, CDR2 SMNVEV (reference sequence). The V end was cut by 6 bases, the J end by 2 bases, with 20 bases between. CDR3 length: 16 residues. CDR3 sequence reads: CASSPGWRPRTYEQYF. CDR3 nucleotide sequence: TGTGCCAGCAGCCCGGGATGGCGACCCAGAACCTACGAGCAGTACTTC.